This T cell receptor beta chain was recorded in a study of blood T cell repertoires in COVID-19. Study-wide context: The United States, Italy and Spain provided the acute and convalescent COVID-19 samples.

The table came from immunoSEQ multiplex PCR; TCRdb's copy has only in-frame clones and leaves some out. The table shows about 50,000 clones, with approximately 85% occurring only once. V dropped 0 bases and J dropped 0 bases, with 19 bases sitting between them. Germline V CDR1 and CDR2: SGHRS, YFSETQ. The CDR3 is 19 amino acids. Sequencing was performed on peripheral blood. The chain links TRBV5-1 to TRBJ1-3; D is unresolved. This TCR was sampled from a human donor in a cohort sampled during active COVID-19. The donor label of this sample is uncertain. Here the CDR3 DNA reads TGCGCCAGCAGCTTGGGGCAGACCGGGAGAACCTTCTCTGGAAACACCATATATTTT. This encodes CASSLGQTGRTFSGNTIYF.